A selection of T cell receptor beta chains follows, all from one sample in a study of OX40 agonist ivuxolimab in advanced cancers. The table came from immunoSEQ multiplex PCR; TCRdb's copy has only in-frame clones and leaves some out. Of about 73,000 clones listed, about 87% are singletons. The sequences come from CD4+ or CD8+ T cells sorted from blood, collected in a trial of the OX40 agonist ivuxolimab. The receptors come from an adult with an advanced solid tumor such as melanoma, head and neck, liver or kidney cancer. Both conserved end residues are part of each CDR3. The D gene is left open where the match is weak. The size entry is marked missing in some rows and otherwise reads once, few, many or a size class.

cdr3_aa: CASSEVRGDGYTF
cdr3_nt: TGTGCCAGCAGTGAAGTCAGGGGAGATGGCTACACCTTC
j_call: TRBJ1-2
d_call: -
clone_size: -
v_call: TRBV6-5

cdr3_aa: CASSTLGQGGTEAFF
cdr3_nt: TGTGCCAGCAGCACACTGGGACAGGGTGGGACTGAAGCTTTCTTT
j_call: TRBJ1-1
d_call: TRBD1
clone_size: -
v_call: TRBV7-8

cdr3_aa: CASSLDREGYNEQFF
cdr3_nt: TGTGCCAGCAGCTTGGACAGGGAGGGCTACAATGAGCAGTTCTTC
j_call: TRBJ2-1
d_call: -
clone_size: -
v_call: TRBV5-6

cdr3_aa: CASKMGGERERGGMCGYTF
cdr3_nt: TGTGCCAGCAAGATGGGAGGGGAAAGGGAAAGGGGAGGGATGTGTGGCTACACCTTC
j_call: TRBJ1-2
d_call: -
clone_size: -
v_call: TRBV6-8

cdr3_aa: CSVKAGLDTEAFF
cdr3_nt: TGCAGCGTCAAGGCAGGGTTGGACACTGAAGCTTTCTTT
j_call: TRBJ1-1
d_call: -
clone_size: -
v_call: TRBV29-1

cdr3_aa: CASSLGASSTDTQYF
cdr3_nt: TGTGCCAGCAGCTTAGGGGCATCTAGCACAGATACGCAGTATTTT
j_call: TRBJ2-3
d_call: -
clone_size: -
v_call: TRBV7-3

cdr3_aa: CASSFDGYTGELFF
cdr3_nt: TGTGCCAGCAGCTTTGACGGATACACCGGGGAGCTGTTTTTT
j_call: TRBJ2-2
d_call: -
clone_size: -
v_call: TRBV11-3

cdr3_aa: CASSSRTPSTDTQYF
cdr3_nt: TGTGCCAGCAGCTCAAGGACACCTAGCACAGATACGCAGTATTTT
j_call: TRBJ2-3
d_call: -
clone_size: -
v_call: TRBV7-9

cdr3_aa: CATSRDTQGLFAKNIQYF
cdr3_nt: TGTGCCACCAGCAGAGATACACAGGGCCTCTTCGCCAAAAACATTCAGTACTTC
j_call: TRBJ2-4
d_call: -
clone_size: -
v_call: TRBV15

cdr3_aa: CASSTPGTCGNTIYF
cdr3_nt: TGTGCCAGCAGCACTCCGGGGACTTGTGGAAACACCATATATTTT
j_call: TRBJ1-3
d_call: -
clone_size: -
v_call: TRBV21-1

cdr3_aa: CASSPRATHTEAFF
cdr3_nt: TGTGCCAGTAGTCCCCGGGCGACACACACTGAAGCTTTCTTT
j_call: TRBJ1-1
d_call: -
clone_size: -
v_call: TRBV19

cdr3_aa: CASSRDTGQPQHF
cdr3_nt: TGTGCCAGCAGCCGGGATACAGGCCAGCCCCAGCATTTT
j_call: TRBJ1-5
d_call: -
clone_size: -
v_call: TRBV7-9

cdr3_aa: CASSLTVNTEAFF
cdr3_nt: TGTGCCAGCAGCTTGACAGTGAACACTGAAGCTTTCTTT
j_call: TRBJ1-1
d_call: -
clone_size: -
v_call: TRBV7-9

cdr3_aa: CASSLVPLAGGLAYEQFF
cdr3_nt: TGTGCCAGCAGCTTAGTCCCCCTAGCGGGAGGTCTGGCCTATGAGCAGTTCTTC
j_call: TRBJ2-1
d_call: TRBD2
clone_size: once
v_call: TRBV7-6

cdr3_aa: CASSPSAGARDEQFF
cdr3_nt: TGTGCCAGCAGCCCGTCTGCGGGAGCGCGCGATGAGCAGTTCTTC
j_call: TRBJ2-1
d_call: TRBD2
clone_size: -
v_call: TRBV7-3

cdr3_aa: CASSKERNSGNTIYF
cdr3_nt: TGTGCCAGCAGCAAGGAGCGAAACTCTGGAAACACCATATATTTT
j_call: TRBJ1-3
d_call: -
clone_size: -
v_call: TRBV21-1

cdr3_aa: CASSLVGGYETQYF
cdr3_nt: TGTGCCAGCAGCTTAGTAGGGGGCTACGAGACCCAATACTTC
j_call: TRBJ2-5
d_call: TRBD1
clone_size: -
v_call: TRBV7-3

cdr3_aa: CAISESGGTGELFF
cdr3_nt: TGTGCCATCAGTGAGTCGGGGGGAACCGGGGAGCTGTTTTTT
j_call: TRBJ2-2
d_call: -
clone_size: -
v_call: TRBV10-3

cdr3_aa: CASSFKGEAFF
cdr3_nt: TGTGCCAGCAGTTTCAAGGGTGAAGCTTTCTTT
j_call: TRBJ1-1
d_call: -
clone_size: -
v_call: TRBV28

cdr3_aa: CASSSLGGQNTGELFF
cdr3_nt: TGTGCCAGCAGTTCTCTGGGGGGACAAAACACCGGGGAGCTGTTTTTT
j_call: TRBJ2-2
d_call: -
clone_size: -
v_call: TRBV6-5

cdr3_aa: CASLDAGGPNFEQYF
cdr3_nt: TGTGCCAGCCTCGATGCGGGAGGGCCTAATTTCGAGCAGTACTTC
j_call: TRBJ2-7
d_call: TRBD2
clone_size: -
v_call: TRBV28

cdr3_aa: CASSLTSGRATDTQYF
cdr3_nt: TGTGCCAGCAGCTTGACAAGCGGGAGGGCAACAGATACGCAGTATTTT
j_call: TRBJ2-3
d_call: TRBD2
clone_size: -
v_call: TRBV7-9

cdr3_aa: CATGAGLDTGELFF
cdr3_nt: TGTGCCACCGGGGCGGGACTAGACACCGGGGAGCTGTTTTTT
j_call: TRBJ2-2
d_call: TRBD2
clone_size: -
v_call: TRBV15

cdr3_aa: CASRRDTYEQYF
cdr3_nt: TGTGCCAGCCGTCGGGACACCTACGAGCAGTACTTC
j_call: TRBJ2-7
d_call: -
clone_size: -
v_call: TRBV28

cdr3_aa: CASSFGDTIYF
cdr3_nt: TGTGCCAGCAGCTTTGGGGACACCATATATTTT
j_call: TRBJ1-3
d_call: -
clone_size: -
v_call: TRBV11-3

cdr3_aa: CASTLGGRNTEAFF
cdr3_nt: TGTGCCAGCACCCTAGGGGGACGGAACACTGAAGCTTTCTTT
j_call: TRBJ1-1
d_call: -
clone_size: -
v_call: TRBV6-6

cdr3_aa: CASSFSDPTDTQYF
cdr3_nt: TGTGCCAGCAGCTTTAGCGACCCCACAGATACGCAGTATTTT
j_call: TRBJ2-3
d_call: -
clone_size: -
v_call: TRBV5-5

cdr3_aa: CASSLMGSSGPSTDTQYF
cdr3_nt: TGTGCCAGCAGTTTGATGGGTTCTAGCGGGCCTAGCACAGATACGCAGTATTTT
j_call: TRBJ2-3
d_call: TRBD2
clone_size: -
v_call: TRBV5-6

cdr3_aa: CASRNTRASYEQYF
cdr3_nt: TGTGCCAGTAGAAACACCCGGGCGTCCTACGAGCAGTACTTC
j_call: TRBJ2-7
d_call: -
clone_size: -
v_call: TRBV19

cdr3_aa: CASSLGLQGSVEAFF
cdr3_nt: TGTGCCAGCAGCTTAGGGCTCCAGGGGAGCGTTGAAGCTTTCTTT
j_call: TRBJ1-1
d_call: -
clone_size: -
v_call: TRBV11-3

cdr3_aa: CASSLSFGDTGELFF
cdr3_nt: TGTGCCAGCAGCTTATCGTTCGGTGACACCGGGGAGCTGTTTTTT
j_call: TRBJ2-2
d_call: -
clone_size: -
v_call: TRBV7-2

cdr3_aa: CATWTGVGEAFF
cdr3_nt: TGTGCCACCTGGACAGGGGTGGGTGAAGCTTTCTTT
j_call: TRBJ1-1
d_call: TRBD1
clone_size: -
v_call: TRBV28

cdr3_aa: CASSRQLYGYTF
cdr3_nt: TGTGCCAGCAGTCGACAGCTCTATGGCTACACCTTC
j_call: TRBJ1-2
d_call: -
clone_size: -
v_call: TRBV6-1

cdr3_aa: CASNKQVTQETQYF
cdr3_nt: TGTGCCAGCAACAAACAGGTTACTCAAGAGACCCAGTACTTC
j_call: TRBJ2-5
d_call: -
clone_size: -
v_call: TRBV6-6

cdr3_aa: CASSLNGQGSGSYEQYF
cdr3_nt: TGCGCCAGCAGCTTGAATGGACAGGGGAGTGGGTCCTACGAGCAGTACTTC
j_call: TRBJ2-7
d_call: TRBD1
clone_size: once
v_call: TRBV5-1

cdr3_aa: CASRAADEQFF
cdr3_nt: TGTGCCAGCAGAGCAGCTGATGAGCAGTTCTTC
j_call: TRBJ2-1
d_call: -
clone_size: -
v_call: TRBV2

cdr3_aa: CASSVEITADTQYF
cdr3_nt: TGTGCCAGCAGCGTCGAGATCACGGCAGATACGCAGTATTTT
j_call: TRBJ2-3
d_call: -
clone_size: once
v_call: TRBV9